These 31 T cell receptor beta chains were sequenced from one sample in a study of blood T cell repertoires in COVID-19. The table came from immunoSEQ multiplex PCR; TCRdb's copy has only in-frame clones and leaves some out. The data show about 59,000 clones, roughly 80% seen once. Sequencing used peripheral blood. All receptors come from a human donor in a cohort sampled during active COVID-19.

This rearrangement joins TRBV2 to TRBJ2-2; 10 nucleotides match TRBD2. From germline, CDR1 is SNHLY and CDR2 FYNNEI. V was clipped by 7 bases and J by 6 bases; unmatched bases: 2. The CDR3 length is 13 residues. The CDR3 reads CASKREGAGELFF. CDR3 DNA: TGTGCCAGCAAGCGGGAGGGGGCCGGGGAGCTGTTTTTT.

The CDR3 nucleotides read TGTGCCAGCAGTTACGGGACAGGCTATAATTCACCCCTCCACTTT. Protein product: CASSYGTGYNSPLHF. V usage is TRBV6-5 and J usage is TRBJ1-6; TRBD1 matches 8 bases. Germline trimming cut 2 bases from V and 3 bases from J; bases unmatched to any gene: 0. The germline V gene encodes CDR1 MNHEY and CDR2 SVGAGI. The CDR3 totals 15 residues.

The chain combines TRBV18 with TRBJ2-7, with D tentatively TRBD1 (6 bases). This CDR3 contains 17 residues. The germline V and J ends were trimmed by 3 bases and 0 bases, with 18 bases remaining between them. Germline V lookup: CDR1 KGHSH, CDR2 LQKENI. The CDR3 protein is CASSPPGTSISSYEQYF. CDR3 nucleotide sequence: TGTGCCAGCTCACCCCCTGGGACATCTATTAGCTCCTACGAGCAGTACTTC. Supplemented by reference TRBV18 and TRBJ2-7, the full variable domain reads NAGVMQNPRHLVRRRGQEARLRCSPMKGHSHVYWYRQLPEEGLKFMVYLQKENIIDESGMPKERFSAEFPKEGPSILRIQQVVRGDSAAYFCASSPPGTSISSYEQYFGPGTRLTVT.

This clone was seen a handful of times. The chain uses TRBV10-3 and TRBJ1-3, with 8 bases that match TRBD1. Germline CDR1 reads ENHRY; CDR2 reads SYGVKD. V lost 0 bases, J lost 1 base, and 5 bases stayed unmatched. The length of the CDR3 is 17 residues. The CDR3 reads CAISESQGATSGNTIYF. DNA of the CDR3: TGTGCCATCAGTGAGTCGCAGGGGGCGACTTCTGGAAACACCATATATTTT.

This rearrangement joins TRBV5-1 to TRBJ2-7, with TRBD2 matching 8 bases. Germline V gene data show CDR1 as SGHRS and CDR2 as YFSETQ. The length of the CDR3 is 13 residues. With V trimmed by 2 bases and J by 3 bases, 1 base remained unmatched. DNA for the CDR3: TGCGCCAGCAGCTTTCGGGGGGGCTACGAGCAGTACTTC. It yields the protein CASSFRGGYEQYF.

The chain combines TRBV3-1 (or the pseudogene TRBV3-2) with TRBJ2-1; D gene ambiguous. Germline lookup yields CDR1 LGHDT and CDR2 YNNKEL (reference sequence). There are 11 residues in the CDR3. V lost 4 bases and J lost 8, with 6 bases in between. CDR3 in amino acids: CASSLVDEQFF. The CDR3 DNA sequence: TGTGCCAGCAGCCTCGTCGATGAGCAGTTCTTC.

The V gene is TRBV7-9, the J gene TRBJ2-7; 7 nucleotides align to TRBD1. CDR3 length: 15 amino acids. Germline V gene lookup returns CDR1 SEHNR and CDR2 FQNEAQ (reference sequence). Unmatched junction bases numbered 8, after V lost 3 bases and J lost 3 bases. The chain's CDR3 is CASSLEGGEVYEQYF. In DNA, the CDR3 is TGTGCCAGCAGCTTGGAAGGGGGCGAAGTCTACGAGCAGTACTTC. Supplemented by reference TRBV7-9 and TRBJ2-7, the full variable domain reads DTGVSQNPRHKITKRGQNVTFRCDPISEHNRLYWYRQTLGQGPEFLTYFQNEAQLEKSRLLSDRFSAERPKGSFSTLEIQRTEQGDSAMYLCASSLEGGEVYEQYFGPGTRLTVT.

This chain connects TRBV28 to TRBJ2-3; possible D gene TRBD2, 5 bases. This CDR3 comprises 14 residues. The V and J ends lost 8 bases and 7 bases respectively, with 19 bases between them. CDR1 and CDR2 from the germline V gene are MDHEN and SYDVKM. For the CDR3, the DNA is TGTGCCAGCTTAGGACTTCCGTCGACGAATACGCAGTATTTT. Its translation is CASLGLPSTNTQYF.

The chain employs TRBV18 and TRBJ1-2, with 10 nucleotides matching TRBD1. With V trimmed by 6 bases and J by 8 bases, 9 bases remained unmatched. This CDR3 region has 14 residues. Germline V gene sequence: CDR1 KGHSH, CDR2 LQKENI. The CDR3 reads CASSYTGTGVGYTF. In DNA form, the CDR3 reads TGTGCCAGCTCGTATACCGGGACAGGGGTCGGCTACACCTTC.

The gene calls are TRBV10-1 and TRBJ2-3, with D maybe TRBD2 (6 bases). With 10 bases removed from V and 11 bases from J, the gap between germline ends came to 19 bases. This CDR3 contains 12 residues. CDR1 and CDR2 (germline): WNHNN, SYGVQD (reference sequence). The CDR3 loop reads CAILAQTLGQYF. The CDR3 nucleotides are TGCGCCATACTAGCCCAGACCTTAGGGCAGTATTTT.

The chain couples TRBV7-9 to TRBJ2-1; D ambiguous. The CDR3 loop spans 15 amino acids. Trimming took off 1 base at V and 5 bases at J, with 12 bases between the two ends. Germline values: CDR1 SEHNR, CDR2 FQNEAQ (reference sequence). In DNA form, the CDR3 reads TGTGCCAGCAGCTTAGGCTTTTCCCGGGACAATGAGCAGTTCTTC. Amino acid sequence: CASSLGFSRDNEQFF.

The chain uses TRBV5-1 and TRBJ2-5; TRBD2 might be the D (6 bases). CDR3 length equals 14 residues. Germline values: CDR1 SGHRS, CDR2 YFSETQ. Between the trimmed V and J ends, which lost 7 bases and 2 bases, there was a span of 15 bases. CDR3 DNA sequence: TGCGCCAGCCGGGGAACCAGCGGGCAAGAGACCCAGTACTTC. Translation gives CASRGTSGQETQYF.

This rearrangement joins TRBV4-3 to TRBJ2-1, with D maybe TRBD2 (7 bases). CDR1 LGHNA and CDR2 YSLEER come from the germline V gene. V lost 0 bases to trimming and J lost 8 bases, with 26 bases between them. The CDR3 has 19 residues. CDR3 residues: CASSQDISLASAGAHEQFF. CDR3 bases: TGCGCCAGCAGCCAAGACATCTCCCTTGCTTCTGCGGGGGCACATGAGCAGTTCTTC.

The chain has TRBV7-3 and TRBJ2-1; 10 bases map to TRBD2. Germline assignment: CDR1 SGHTA and CDR2 FQGTGA. The V and J ends lost 5 bases and 9 bases, in that order; junction bases with no gene match: 13. This CDR3 is 16 amino acids long. Written as DNA, the CDR3 is TGTGCCAGCAGCCCCCGGGCGATAGCGGGAGGTCGTGAGCAGTTCTTC. It encodes CASSPRAIAGGREQFF.

CDR3 sequence reads: CASSLVPVREQFF. In DNA form, the CDR3 reads TGCGCCAGCAGCTTGGTTCCGGTACGAGAGCAGTTCTTC. This chain links TRBV5-1 with TRBJ2-1; D unclear. The CDR3 is 13 amino acids. The ends were cut back, 0 bases at V and 10 bases at J, with 11 bases in the middle. Germline V lookup: CDR1 SGHRS, CDR2 YFSETQ.

The chain combines TRBV25-1 with TRBJ1-2, with TRBD1 matching 7 bases. The CDR3 runs 16 residues. V lost 4 bases to trimming and J lost 7 bases; unmatched junction nucleotides: 15. Germline V gene data show CDR1 as MGHDK and CDR2 as SYGVNS. The CDR3 DNA sequence: TGTGCCAGCAGTGGAGTAGGGGGCGCGACAAGGGCTGGCTACACCTTC. Protein product: CASSGVGGATRAGYTF.

The chain couples TRBV18 to TRBJ2-2, with 7 bases identical to TRBD1. This CDR3 is 16 amino acids long. Per germline, CDR1 KGHSH and CDR2 LQKENI. The V segment lost 3 bases and the J segment 1 base; nucleotides outside the gene matches: 5. CDR3 DNA sequence: TGTGCCAGCTCACCGCCCGGGACAGAGAACACCGGGGAGCTGTTTTTT. Its protein product is CASSPPGTENTGELFF.

This rearrangement joins TRBV25-1 to TRBJ1-4; D perhaps matches TRBD1 (6 bases). V was shortened by 6 bases and J by 10 bases, with 12 bases between the two germline ends. This CDR3 has 12 amino acids. Germline CDR1 MGHDK, CDR2 SYGVNS. Here the CDR3 reads CASRSQGRKLFF. Here the CDR3 DNA reads TGTGCCAGCAGGTCACAGGGTCGAAAACTGTTTTTT.

The chain employs TRBV18 and TRBJ2-2; the match to TRBD1 covers 10 bases. CDR1 is KGHSH, CDR2 LQKENI, per germline. V lost 0 bases to trimming and J lost 5 bases; unmatched junction nucleotides: 15. The CDR3 spans 20 residues. The CDR3 here is CASSPPRLPGQGSRTGELFF. CDR3 in DNA: TGTGCCAGCTCACCACCGAGACTCCCGGGACAGGGGTCGAGGACCGGGGAGCTGTTTTTT.

The sample holds one count of this clone. The chain joins TRBV5-4 to TRBJ2-1; TRBD2 might be the D (5 bases). The germline V gene encodes CDR1 SGHNT and CDR2 YYREEE (reference sequence). The length of the CDR3 is 17 residues. V lost 3 bases to trimming and J lost 8 bases, with 24 bases between them. The CDR3 region has the DNA TGTGCCAGCAGCTCCCCTGGTGTCCCCTCCCTGGAGGATGAGCAGTTCTTC. It specifies CASSSPGVPSLEDEQFF. The variable domain in full, with the rest retrieved from reference TRBV5-4 and TRBJ2-1, is ETGVTQSPTHLIKTRGQQVTLRCSSQSGHNTVSWYQQALGQGPQFIFQYYREEENGRGNFPPRFSGLQFPNYSSELNVNALELDDSALYLCASSSPGVPSLEDEQFFGPGTRLTVL.

The chain couples TRBV7-8 to TRBJ2-1; TRBD2 aligns across 9 bases. Trimming removed 3 bases from V and 11 bases from J; junction bases left unmatched: 5. The CDR3 contains 13 residues. Germline CDR1 and CDR2: SGHVS and FQNEAQ. The CDR3 nucleotides read TGTGCCAGCAGCTTTAGCGGGAGCCTCAAGCAGTTCTTC. It yields the protein CASSFSGSLKQFF.

The rearrangement uses TRBV20-1 and TRBJ2-7; 8 nucleotides agree with TRBD1. V lost 6 bases, J lost 12 bases, and 10 bases stayed unmatched. The germline gives CDR1 DFQATT, CDR2 SNEGSKA (reference sequence). This CDR3 contains 11 residues. The CDR3 protein is CSAPTLGQVYF. The CDR3 DNA is TGCAGTGCCCCCACCTTGGGACAGGTGTACTTC.

This chain uses TRBV6-5 with TRBJ2-2, with 14 positions matching TRBD2. The V gene's germline CDR1 is MNHEY and CDR2 SVGAGI. The CDR3 runs to 15 residues. V was pared by 6 bases and J by 3 bases, with 0 bases of the junction left unmatched. CDR3: CASRGLAGDTGELFF. The CDR3 coding sequence is TGTGCCAGCAGGGGACTAGCGGGAGACACCGGGGAGCTGTTTTTT.

CDR3 DNA sequence: TGTGCCAGCAGTGAAGAGTTTGGGCTAGCGGGATTGGAGACCCAGTACTTC. Translated: CASSEEFGLAGLETQYF. V gene TRBV2 combines with J gene TRBJ2-5; 9 bases map to TRBD2. The CDR3 loop spans 17 amino acids. V lost 1 base, J lost 5 bases, and 11 bases stayed unmatched. Looked up from germline, CDR1 is SNHLY and CDR2 is FYNNEI. Combining the CDR3 with reference TRBV2 and TRBJ2-5 gives the whole variable domain EPEVTQTPSHQVTQMGQEVILRCVPISNHLYFYWYRQILGQKVEFLVSFYNNEISEKSEIFDDQFSVERPDGSNFTLKIRSTKLEDSAMYFCASSEEFGLAGLETQYFGPGTRLLVL.

Only one count was recorded for this clone. The rearrangement uses TRBV6-5 and TRBJ2-1; tentatively, D is TRBD1 (6 bases). The V gene lost 2 bases and the J gene lost 9 bases, with 14 bases spanning the gap. CDR3 length: 14 residues. Germline V gene sequence: CDR1 MNHEY, CDR2 SVGAGI. In DNA form, the CDR3 reads TGTGCCAGCAGTTACGGGGGCGGCCAGGGTGAGCAGTTCTTC. Translation gives CASSYGGGQGEQFF.

The chain uses TRBV28 and TRBJ2-2; D may be TRBD2 (6 bases). The V and J ends lost 2 bases and 2 bases respectively, with 9 bases between them. Germline CDR1 MDHEN, CDR2 SYDVKM. The CDR3 runs to 15 residues. The CDR3 nucleotides read TGTGCCAGCAGTTTAATGGCGGGAAACACCGGGGAGCTGTTTTTT. Translating gives CASSLMAGNTGELFF.

J is TRBJ1-2 and V is TRBV7-9; D perhaps matches TRBD1 (6 bases). The V and J ends lost 6 bases and 4 bases respectively, with 9 bases between them. Germline loops: CDR1 SEHNR, CDR2 FQNEAQ (reference sequence). This CDR3 comprises 12 residues. CDR3 protein: CASSSGAYGYTF. Here the CDR3 DNA reads TGTGCCAGCAGTTCAGGGGCCTATGGCTACACCTTC.

The J gene is TRBJ2-7, the V gene TRBV4-1, with 8 bases fitting TRBD1. The germline CDR1 and CDR2 sequences are MGHRA and YSYEKL. CDR3 length equals 13 residues. V lost 6 bases and J lost 6; bases outside the gene matches: 7. In DNA, the CDR3 is TGCGCCAGCAGTCGGGACAGGTCGGGCGAGCAGTACTTC. Translated: CASSRDRSGEQYF.

The chain links TRBV27 to TRBJ1-1; a possible D gene is TRBD1 (6 bases). In germline, CDR1 is MNHEY, CDR2 SMNVEV (reference sequence). There are 17 residues in the CDR3. Trimming took off 3 bases at V and 1 base at J, with 18 bases between the two ends. CDR3 in amino acids: CASSFTPTTGWNTEAFF. For the CDR3, the DNA is TGTGCCAGCAGTTTTACCCCCACAACAGGGTGGAACACTGAAGCTTTCTTT.

A single count supports this clone. The chain carries TRBV23-1 and TRBJ2-7; 13 bases are shared with TRBD2. TRBV23-1 is labeled an ORF, and its function is uncertain. The junction had 8 bases not matched to a gene; V was cut back by 6 bases and J by 6 bases. The CDR3 consists of 15 residues. CDR3 DNA: TGCGCCAGCAGACGCCACGGACTAGCGGGAGTCGAGCAGTACTTC. This codes for CASRRHGLAGVEQYF.

The gene calls are TRBV19 and TRBJ2-1; 12 bases map to TRBD1. The CDR3 totals 16 residues. CDR1 and CDR2 from the germline V gene are LNHDA and SQIVND (reference sequence). The trim removed 4 bases at V and 6 bases at J, leaving 7 bases unmatched. CDR3 in amino acids: CASSRGGQGAFNEQFF. CDR3 nucleotide sequence: TGTGCCAGTAGTAGGGGGGGACAGGGGGCTTTCAATGAGCAGTTCTTC.